This TCR beta chain comes out of a study of T cell changes during pregnancy in multiple sclerosis. Germline V gives CDR1 LNHDA, CDR2 SQIVND (reference sequence). Trimming took 6 bases from V and 7 from J, leaving 15 bases between them. The length of the CDR3 is 13 residues. Clones were sequenced by immunoSEQ multiplex PCR, and TCRdb holds only the in-frame ones, with some missing. Of about 75,000 clones listed, approximately 93% are singletons. This chain connects TRBV19 to TRBJ2-5, with D perhaps matching TRBD1 (6 bases). Sequences were derived from CD4+ T cells from peripheral blood mononuclear cells, sampled after pregnancy. The TCR comes from a female donor with multiple sclerosis, enrolled in a pregnancy study. The CDR3 sequence is CASSQGFEVTQYF. DNA for the CDR3: TGTGCCAGTAGCCAGGGGTTTGAGGTGACCCAGTACTTC.